The source of this T cell receptor (beta chain) is a study of Ad26.COV2.S vaccination and SARS-CoV-2 variants. Study in general: Sample donor was a member of the COV1001 Ad26.COV2.S trial arm.

Treatment noted: some 20 received Ad26.COV2.S at low or high dose, single or two shots; about 5 received placebo; per-sample allocation not given. Repertoires come from day 63 after the first vaccine or placebo injection. The donor was a Boston adult aged 18-55 years. Ad26 vector vaccine expressed Wuhan-strain SARS-CoV-2 spike. Study results and limitations: Post-vaccination breadth of spike-specific CD8+ and CD4+ T cell responses was reportedly substantial.

Libraries were prepared by immunoSEQ multiplex PCR; TCRdb keeps only in-frame clonotypes and omits some of them. The table records some 410,000 clones, about 90% of them present only once. Comment on this clone: Its target is not known.

Sequencing used peripheral blood, obtained in a trial of Ad26.COV2.S vaccine versus placebo. This TCR came from a person aged 18-60 years who received the Ad26.COV2.S COVID-19 vaccine or a placebo.

This CDR3 is CASRRDSVYEQYF. CDR3 sequence (DNA): TGTGCCAGCAGAAGGGACAGTGTGTACGAGCAGTACTTC. The V and J genes are TRBV2 and TRBJ2-7, with 7 bases aligning to TRBD1. The germline V gene encodes CDR1 SNHLY and CDR2 FYNNEI. The CDR3 has 13 residues. Trimming took 6 bases from V and 4 from J; bases not matched to a gene: 6.